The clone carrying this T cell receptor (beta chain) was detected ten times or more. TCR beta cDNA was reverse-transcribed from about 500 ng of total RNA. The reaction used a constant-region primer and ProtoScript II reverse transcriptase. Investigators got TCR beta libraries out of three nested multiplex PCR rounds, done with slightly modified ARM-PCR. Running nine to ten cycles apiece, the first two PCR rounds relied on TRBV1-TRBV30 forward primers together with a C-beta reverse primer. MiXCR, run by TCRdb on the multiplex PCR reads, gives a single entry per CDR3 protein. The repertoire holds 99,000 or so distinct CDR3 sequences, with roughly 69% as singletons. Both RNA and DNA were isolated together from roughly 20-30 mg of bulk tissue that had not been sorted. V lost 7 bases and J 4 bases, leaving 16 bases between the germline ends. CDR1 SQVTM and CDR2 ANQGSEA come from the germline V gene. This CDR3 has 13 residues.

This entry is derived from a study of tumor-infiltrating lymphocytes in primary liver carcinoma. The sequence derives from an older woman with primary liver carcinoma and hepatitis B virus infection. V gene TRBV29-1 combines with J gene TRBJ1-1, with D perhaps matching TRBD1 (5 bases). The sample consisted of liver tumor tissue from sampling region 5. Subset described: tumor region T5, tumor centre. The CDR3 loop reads CSGSAGSGTEAFF. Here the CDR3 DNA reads TGCAGCGGGTCTGCAGGGTCGGGCACTGAAGCTTTCTTT.